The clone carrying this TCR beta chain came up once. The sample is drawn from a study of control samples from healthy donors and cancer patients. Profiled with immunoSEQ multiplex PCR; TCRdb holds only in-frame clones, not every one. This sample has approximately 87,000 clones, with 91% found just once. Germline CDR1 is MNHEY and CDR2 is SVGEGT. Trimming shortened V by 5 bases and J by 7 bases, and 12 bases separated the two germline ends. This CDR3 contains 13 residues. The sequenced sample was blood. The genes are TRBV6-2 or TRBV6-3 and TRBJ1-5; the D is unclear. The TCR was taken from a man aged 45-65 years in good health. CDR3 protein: CASSLLKEQPQHF. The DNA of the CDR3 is TGTGCCAGCAGTCTGCTGAAAGAGCAGCCCCAGCATTTT.